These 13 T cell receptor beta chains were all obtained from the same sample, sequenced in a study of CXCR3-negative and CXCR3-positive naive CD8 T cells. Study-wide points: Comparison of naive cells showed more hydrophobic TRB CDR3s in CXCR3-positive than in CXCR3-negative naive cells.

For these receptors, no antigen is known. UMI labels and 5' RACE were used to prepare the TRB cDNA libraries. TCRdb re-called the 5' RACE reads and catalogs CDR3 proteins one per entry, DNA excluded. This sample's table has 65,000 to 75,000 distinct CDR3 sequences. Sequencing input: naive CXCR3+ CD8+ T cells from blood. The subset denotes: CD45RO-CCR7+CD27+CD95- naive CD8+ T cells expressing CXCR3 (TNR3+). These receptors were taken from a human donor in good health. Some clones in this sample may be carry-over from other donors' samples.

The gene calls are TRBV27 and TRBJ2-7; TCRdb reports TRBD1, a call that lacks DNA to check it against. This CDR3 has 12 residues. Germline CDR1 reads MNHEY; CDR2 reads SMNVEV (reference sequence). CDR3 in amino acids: CASGGPVGEQYF.

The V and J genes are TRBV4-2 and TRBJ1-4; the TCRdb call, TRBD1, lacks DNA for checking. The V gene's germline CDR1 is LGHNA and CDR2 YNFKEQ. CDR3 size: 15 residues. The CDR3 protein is CASSQELARGEKLFF.

CDR3 region: CASSLDPGGQDTGELFF. J is TRBJ2-2 and V is TRBV7-6; checking the TCRdb D call of TRBD2 is not possible without DNA. The CDR3 runs 17 residues. Per germline, CDR1 SGHVS and CDR2 FNYEAQ. The whole variable domain, filled in from reference TRBV7-6 and TRBJ2-2, reads GAGVSQSPRYKVTKRGQDVALRCDPISGHVSLYWYRQALGQGPEFLTYFNYEAQQDKSGLPNDRFSAERPEGSISTLTIQRTEQRDSAMYRCASSLDPGGQDTGELFFGEGSRLTVL.

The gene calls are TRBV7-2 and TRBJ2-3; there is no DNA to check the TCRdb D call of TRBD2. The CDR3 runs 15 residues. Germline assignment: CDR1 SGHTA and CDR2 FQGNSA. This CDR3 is CANLVSGAAGDTQYF.

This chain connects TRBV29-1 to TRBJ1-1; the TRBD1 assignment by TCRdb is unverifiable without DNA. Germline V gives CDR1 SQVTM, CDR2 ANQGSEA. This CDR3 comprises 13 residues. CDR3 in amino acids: CSVGDREDPEAFF.

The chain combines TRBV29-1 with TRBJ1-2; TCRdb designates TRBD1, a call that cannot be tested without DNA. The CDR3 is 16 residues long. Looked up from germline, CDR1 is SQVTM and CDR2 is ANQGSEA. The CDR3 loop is CSVDRDRVILLGGYTF.

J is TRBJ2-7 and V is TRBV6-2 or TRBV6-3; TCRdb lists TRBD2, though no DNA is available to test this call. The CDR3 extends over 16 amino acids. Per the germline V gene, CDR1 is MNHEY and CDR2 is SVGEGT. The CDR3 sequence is CASILMGGTVAYEQYF.

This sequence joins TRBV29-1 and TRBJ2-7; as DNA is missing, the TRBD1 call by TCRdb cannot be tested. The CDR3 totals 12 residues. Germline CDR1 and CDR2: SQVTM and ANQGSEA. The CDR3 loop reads CSVGTTRSEQYF.

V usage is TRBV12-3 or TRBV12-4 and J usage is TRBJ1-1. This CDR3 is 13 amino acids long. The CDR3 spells CASSLSGQRGAFF.

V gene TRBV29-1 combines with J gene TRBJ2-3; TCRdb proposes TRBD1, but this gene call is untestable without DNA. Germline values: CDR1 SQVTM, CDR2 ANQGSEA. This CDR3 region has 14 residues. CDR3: CSVEGWDAQDTQYF.

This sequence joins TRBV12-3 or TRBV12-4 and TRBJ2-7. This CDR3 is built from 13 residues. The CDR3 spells CASSPWLGYEQYF.

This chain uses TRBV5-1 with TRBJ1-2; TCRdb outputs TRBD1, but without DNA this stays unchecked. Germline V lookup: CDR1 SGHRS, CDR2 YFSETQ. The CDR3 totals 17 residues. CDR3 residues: CASYLGDRDNAHYGYTF.

The CDR3 is CASTASLAYYTGELFF. V and J are TRBV2 and TRBJ2-2; TCRdb gives TRBD2 as the D gene, but with no DNA this cannot be confirmed. The germline V gene encodes CDR1 SNHLY and CDR2 FYNNEI. The CDR3 loop spans 16 amino acids.